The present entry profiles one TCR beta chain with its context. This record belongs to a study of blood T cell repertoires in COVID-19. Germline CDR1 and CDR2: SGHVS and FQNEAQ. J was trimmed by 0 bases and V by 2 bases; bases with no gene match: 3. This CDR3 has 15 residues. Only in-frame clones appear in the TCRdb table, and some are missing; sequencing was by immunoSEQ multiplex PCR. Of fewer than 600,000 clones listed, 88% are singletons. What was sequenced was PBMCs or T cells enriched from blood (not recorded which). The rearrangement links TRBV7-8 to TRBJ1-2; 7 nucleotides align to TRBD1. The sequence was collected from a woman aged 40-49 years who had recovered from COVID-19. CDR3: CASSLWDSPNYGYTF. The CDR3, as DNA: TGTGCCAGCAGCTTATGGGACAGCCCTAACTATGGCTACACCTTC.